This T cell receptor (beta chain) was captured by sequencing in a study of blood T cell repertoires in COVID-19. Turning to the study itself: COVID-19 samples, acute and convalescent, were from the United States, Italy and Spain. T cells, B-cell-depleted T cells, or PBMCs supplied cDNA or gDNA.

In germline, CDR1 is SNHLY, CDR2 FYNNEI. The CDR3 consists of 13 residues. The V and J ends lost 7 bases and 6 bases respectively, with 10 bases between them. As handled by the study authors: Amplifying reference gene primers gave estimates of nucleated cell counts. Sequencing used immunoSEQ multiplex PCR; TCRdb keeps in-frame clones, though not all of them. The DNA gave D and trimming, while V, J and clone size come from that table. The table has some 120,000 clones, 85% seen once. V usage is TRBV2 and J usage is TRBJ1-6; D is unresolved. This receptor was obtained from a man older than 75 with active or convalescent COVID-19. The sequenced sample was peripheral blood. CDR3 nucleotide sequence: TGTGCCAGCAAAACCGGTCTTAATTCACCCCTCCACTTT. This sequence encodes CASKTGLNSPLHF.